A single sample gave rise to the 31 T cell receptor beta chains below, sequenced in a study of cytomegalovirus exposure and HLA in healthy donors. Use of 60 Vbeta and 13 Jbeta primers characterized the PCR. Profiled with immunoSEQ multiplex PCR; TCRdb holds only in-frame clones, not every one. The sample lists 150,000 to 200,000 clones; less than 80% were seen once. Sequenced: PBMCs. These receptor sequences come from a man aged 40-49 years in good health and CMV-seronegative.

The chain employs TRBV4-1 and TRBJ2-7, with D possibly matching TRBD1 (6 bases). Germline loops: CDR1 MGHRA, CDR2 YSYEKL. The CDR3 totals 17 residues. The V end lost 0 bases, the J end lost 1 base, and 16 bases lay between the germline ends. In DNA form, the CDR3 reads TGCGCCAGCAGCCAAGATGTAGGGGGAATCACGTCCTACGAGCAGTACTTC. As protein: CASSQDVGGITSYEQYF.

J is TRBJ2-2 and V is TRBV19; 8 bases line up with TRBD1. The CDR3 is made up of 15 amino acids. Germline CDR1 reads LNHDA; CDR2 reads SQIVND (reference sequence). The V segment lost 5 bases and the J segment 4 bases; nucleotides outside the gene matches: 6. The CDR3 sequence: CASSFQGQVTGELFF. CDR3 nucleotide sequence: TGTGCCAGTAGTTTCCAGGGACAGGTCACCGGGGAGCTGTTTTTT. Filled out from reference TRBV19 and TRBJ2-2, the complete variable domain reads DGGITQSPKYLFRKEGQNVTLSCEQNLNHDAMYWYRQDPGQGLRLIYYSQIVNDFQKGDIAEGYSVSREKKESFPLTVTSAQKNPTAFYLCASSFQGQVTGELFFGEGSRLTVL.

The chain recombines TRBV27 with TRBJ2-2, with TRBD1 matching over 10 bases. This CDR3 has 17 residues. The germline gives CDR1 MNHEY, CDR2 SMNVEV (reference sequence). The V and J ends lost 0 bases and 5 bases, in that order; junction bases with no gene match: 6. CDR3 nucleotide sequence: TGTGCCAGCAGTTTATCCTTAGACAGGGGGCGAACCGGGGAGCTGTTTTTT. Translated, it gives CASSLSLDRGRTGELFF.

This clone was seen a few times. The rearrangement uses TRBV29-1 and TRBJ1-2; D remains ambiguous. The CDR3 length is 12 residues. Germline values: CDR1 SQVTM, CDR2 ANQGSEA. V was pared by 2 bases and J by 5 bases, with 9 bases between. The CDR3 loop is CSVETTAYGYTF. DNA for the CDR3: TGCAGCGTTGAAACAACAGCTTATGGCTACACCTTC. Variable domain in full (rest from reference TRBV29-1 and TRBJ1-2): SAVISQKPSRDICQRGTSLTIQCQVDSQVTMMFWYRQQPGQSLTLIATANQGSEATYESGFVIDKFPISRPNLTFSTLTVSNMSPEDSSIYLCSVETTAYGYTFGSGTRLTVV.

This clone was picked up a small number of times. The rearrangement links TRBV7-2 to TRBJ2-5; 9 bases map to TRBD2. Germline-derived CDR1 and CDR2 are SGHTA and FQGNSA. The ends lost 4 bases at V and 5 bases at J; junction bases unmatched: 8. The CDR3 runs to 15 residues. The CDR3 nucleotides are TGTGCCAGCAGCTCCGCTAGCGGGGAGTGGGAGACCCAGTACTTC. Translation: CASSSASGEWETQYF. The full variable domain, in which reference TRBV7-2 and TRBJ2-5 provide the parts outside the CDR3, is GAGVSQSPSNKVTEKGKDVELRCDPISGHTALYWYRQSLGQGLEFLIYFQGNSAPDKSGLPSDRFSAERTGGSVSTLTIQRTQQEDSAVYLCASSSASGEWETQYFGPGTRLLVL.

The chain joins TRBV19 to TRBJ2-3, with TRBD1 identical over 10 bases. Germline-derived CDR1 and CDR2 are LNHDA and SQIVND (reference sequence). The CDR3 has 14 amino acids. The junction had 7 bases not matched to a gene; V was cut back by 10 bases and J by 3 bases. CDR3 residues: CATVGQGGTDTQYF. CDR3 DNA sequence: TGTGCCACCGTCGGACAGGGGGGAACAGATACGCAGTATTTT.

The chain is built from TRBV7-2 and TRBJ1-2; the D gene is possibly TRBD1 (5 bases). This CDR3 spans 13 amino acids. Trimming shortened V by 1 base and J by 8 bases, and 11 bases separated the two germline ends. The germline V gene encodes CDR1 SGHTA and CDR2 FQGNSA. The CDR3 here is CASSLGQRWGYTF. The CDR3 DNA reads TGTGCCAGCAGCTTAGGACAGAGGTGGGGCTACACCTTC.

This clone was counted a single time. The chain combines TRBV2 with TRBJ1-4; D is undetermined. CDR3 length: 16 residues. V lost 6 bases and J 7 bases, leaving 21 bases between the germline ends. CDR1 is SNHLY, CDR2 FYNNEI, per germline. The CDR3 DNA is TGTGCCAGCAGAGCAAAGAGGGCCGAAGGTATTGAAAAACTGTTTTTT. This codes for CASRAKRAEGIEKLFF.

The CDR3 here is CASSRGGAGGPDTQYF. DNA for the CDR3: TGTGCCAGCAGCCGCGGCGGCGCGGGAGGGCCAGATACGCAGTATTTT. The V gene is TRBV7-8, the J gene TRBJ2-3, with TRBD2 matching over 9 bases. Germline CDR1 reads SGHVS; CDR2 reads FQNEAQ. J was trimmed by 4 bases and V by 5 bases; bases with no gene match: 10. The CDR3 has 16 amino acids.

V usage is TRBV7-9 and J usage is TRBJ1-2, with D maybe TRBD1 (5 bases). V lost 1 base and J lost 4, with 25 bases in between. The germline CDR1 and CDR2 sequences are SEHNR and FQNEAQ (reference sequence). The CDR3 consists of 19 residues. The CDR3 DNA sequence: TGTGCCAGCAGCTTAGGATTGGGTGCACTCCTCGGGGGTAGCTATGGCTACACCTTC. It yields the protein CASSLGLGALLGGSYGYTF.

V usage is TRBV6-6 and J usage is TRBJ2-3, with 7 nucleotides matching TRBD2. Germline V gene data show CDR1 as MNHNY and CDR2 as SVGAGI (reference sequence). The CDR3 is 16 amino acids. Trimming removed 7 bases from V and 3 bases from J; junction bases left unmatched: 13. Here the CDR3 reads CASTGGRGGGTDTQYF. As DNA, the CDR3 is TGTGCCAGCACCGGGGGTCGCGGGGGAGGGACAGATACGCAGTATTTT.

This sequence joins TRBV2 and TRBJ2-5; TRBD2 aligns across 7 bases. Germline V gene lookup returns CDR1 SNHLY and CDR2 FYNNEI. The CDR3 has 15 residues. Losses at the gene ends were 6 bases for V and 5 bases for J; bases not matched to a gene: 12. The CDR3 loop is CASRTQKAGYETQYF. As DNA, the CDR3 is TGTGCCAGCAGGACCCAGAAAGCGGGGTACGAGACCCAGTACTTC.

V usage is TRBV13 and J usage is TRBJ1-4, with 7 bases that match TRBD1. The V segment lost 5 bases and the J segment 8 bases; nucleotides outside the gene matches: 11. The CDR3 loop spans 15 amino acids. Germline loops: CDR1 PRHDT, CDR2 FYEKMQ (reference sequence). The DNA for the CDR3 is TGTGCCAGCAGCACCGGGACAGATAGAAGAGAAAAACTGTTTTTT. Translated: CASSTGTDRREKLFF.

In nucleotides, the CDR3 is TGTGCCAGCAGCGGCGAAAGCACAGATACGCAGTATTTT. This gives the protein CASSGESTDTQYF. The chain uses TRBV9 and TRBJ2-3, with D hard to call. The V end was cut by 3 bases, the J end by 0 bases, with 5 bases between. Germline loops: CDR1 SGDLS, CDR2 YYNGEE. There are 13 residues in the CDR3.

The CDR3 coding sequence is TGTGCCTGGTCCCGGCAGGTGCAGTACTTC. Protein sequence: CAWSRQVQYF. The gene calls are TRBV30 and TRBJ2-7; no definite D call. CDR1 is GTSNPN, CDR2 SVGIG, per germline (reference sequence). Trimming took 5 bases from V and 9 from J, leaving 11 bases between them. The CDR3 contains 10 residues.

This rearrangement joins TRBV7-2 to TRBJ2-5; tentatively, D is TRBD1 (6 bases). Trimming pared 0 bases from V and 3 bases from J, leaving 14 bases between. This CDR3 contains 16 residues. Looked up from germline, CDR1 is SGHTA and CDR2 is FQGNSA. This CDR3 reads CASSLAGWGPEETQYF. CDR3 DNA: TGTGCCAGCAGCTTAGCGGGGTGGGGGCCGGAAGAGACCCAGTACTTC.

V is TRBV6-5 and J is TRBJ1-2, with a weak D call TRBD1 (6 bases). In germline, CDR1 is MNHEY, CDR2 SVGAGI. This CDR3 spans 16 amino acids. Trimming took off 2 bases at V and 1 base at J, with 14 bases between the two ends. The CDR3: CASSYRSGVYNYGYTF. Here the CDR3 DNA reads TGTGCCAGCAGTTACAGATCAGGGGTTTATAACTATGGCTACACCTTC.

This sequence joins TRBV29-1 and TRBJ1-2; tentatively, D is TRBD1 (5 bases). This CDR3 spans 13 amino acids. With 7 bases removed from V and 0 bases from J, the gap between germline ends came to 12 bases. Looked up from germline, CDR1 is SQVTM and CDR2 is ANQGSEA. DNA of the CDR3: TGCAGCGGGGGGGACCCTTCTAACTATGGCTACACCTTC. Protein product: CSGGDPSNYGYTF.

V gene TRBV6-1 combines with J gene TRBJ1-1; D is unresolved. Germline loops: CDR1 MNHNS, CDR2 SASEGT. The CDR3 runs 11 residues. The ends were cut back, 5 bases at V and 4 bases at J, with 5 bases in the middle. The CDR3 coding sequence is TGTGCCAGCAGTACGGGCACTGAAGCTTTCTTT. Protein sequence: CASSTGTEAFF.

A word on this clone: This CDR3 is missing its conserved last phenylalanine or tryptophan, likely due to a read error. The chain links TRBV7-2 to TRBJ2-7, with TRBD1 matching over 9 bases. Germline values: CDR1 SGHTA, CDR2 FQGNSA. With 0 bases clipped from V and 5 bases from J, the junction kept 5 bases outside the gene matches. The length of the CDR3 is 15 residues. The CDR3 nucleotides are TGTGCCAGCAGCTTAGCGGGACAGGGTAGGAACGAGCAGTACCTC. It codes for CASSLAGQGRNEQYL.

The gene calls are TRBV5-1 and TRBJ2-1; TRBD2 agrees at 9 bases. CDR1 and CDR2 from the germline V gene are SGHRS and YFSETQ. The CDR3 has 15 amino acids. With V trimmed by 4 bases and J by 10 bases, 12 bases remained unmatched. The CDR3 DNA follows: TGCGCCAGCAGCAATTTAGCGGGGGCCGACGGGGAGCAGTTCTTC. This encodes CASSNLAGADGEQFF.

This clone appeared a few times. The chain uses TRBV7-8 and TRBJ1-6, with 8 bases lining up with TRBD1. This CDR3 has 19 residues. The junction had 8 bases not matched to a gene; V was cut back by 0 bases and J by 1 base. The germline CDR1 and CDR2 sequences are SGHVS and FQNEAQ. CDR3 region: CASSLASGQGRSYNSPLHF. CDR3 in DNA: TGTGCCAGCAGCTTAGCCTCTGGACAGGGAAGGTCCTATAATTCACCCCTCCACTTT.

This clone was recorded only once. V is TRBV2 and J is TRBJ2-3; 12 bases are shared with TRBD2. Germline CDR1 and CDR2: SNHLY and FYNNEI. Trimming cost V 7 bases and J 0 bases; bases outside gene matches: 11. This CDR3 has 18 amino acids. The CDR3 loop is CASKKRASGGASTDTQYF. DNA for the CDR3: TGTGCCAGCAAAAAACGGGCTAGCGGGGGGGCAAGCACAGATACGCAGTATTTT.

This clone was found a few times. This chain connects TRBV9 to TRBJ1-1, with D possibly TRBD1 on 5 matching bases. The CDR3 runs 13 residues. Per germline, CDR1 SGDLS and CDR2 YYNGEE. Trimming removed 0 bases at V and 7 bases at J, with 10 bases between. CDR3 loop: CASSVAWGGEAFF. CDR3 coding DNA: TGTGCCAGCAGCGTAGCATGGGGCGGTGAAGCTTTCTTT.

The chain has TRBV9 and TRBJ1-1, with TRBD1 as a possible D gene (6 bases). The CDR3 has 15 residues. Trimming took off 0 bases at V and 1 base at J, with 10 bases between the two ends. CDR1 is SGDLS and CDR2 is YYNGEE in the germline V gene. The CDR3 DNA follows: TGTGCCAGCAGCGTAGCCCAGGACAGGAACACTGAAGCTTTCTTT. It specifies CASSVAQDRNTEAFF.

V usage is TRBV5-1 and J usage is TRBJ1-2, with 7 positions matching TRBD1. CDR1 SGHRS and CDR2 YFSETQ come from the germline V gene. This CDR3 comprises 14 residues. Trimming took 2 bases from V and 2 from J; bases not matched to a gene: 3. The CDR3 sequence: CASSFGTANYGYTF. CDR3 DNA: TGCGCCAGCAGCTTCGGGACAGCAAACTATGGCTACACCTTC.

This clone has just a few counts. The V and J genes are TRBV25-1 and TRBJ2-1; 9 bases are shared with TRBD2. CDR1 and CDR2 from the germline V gene are MGHDK and SYGVNS. This CDR3 has 14 amino acids. The V segment lost 6 bases and the J segment 7 bases; nucleotides outside the gene matches: 7. In DNA form, the CDR3 reads TGTGCCAGCAGGGGAGCGGGGGGCCGGAATGAGCAGTTCTTC. It encodes CASRGAGGRNEQFF.

This chain uses TRBV5-8 with TRBJ2-5; D is uncertain. Near its end, the DNA agrees better with TRBJ2-7, so the J call may be wrong. Germline V gene data show CDR1 as SGHTS and CDR2 as YDEGEE. This CDR3 is built from 15 residues. The CDR3 DNA is TGTGCCAGCAGCCTACCGCCCCCCGCCAACTACGAGCAGTACTTC. It encodes CASSLPPPANYEQYF.

The J gene is TRBJ2-7, the V gene TRBV6-1; D is unresolved. This CDR3 is built from 13 residues. V was pared by 4 bases and J by 6 bases, with 13 bases between. Germline V gene data show CDR1 as MNHNS and CDR2 as SASEGT. CDR3 region: CASSGHFSGEQYF. The CDR3 DNA sequence: TGTGCCAGCAGTGGACATTTTTCCGGCGAGCAGTACTTC.

This chain joins TRBV25-1 and TRBJ2-5, with 7 bases matching TRBD2. The CDR3 covers 16 residues. Germline CDR1 reads MGHDK; CDR2 reads SYGVNS. The V and J ends lost 1 base and 2 bases, in that order; junction bases with no gene match: 7. CDR3 residues: CASSEFRTSEQETQYF. As DNA, the CDR3 is TGTGCCAGCAGTGAATTCAGGACTAGTGAGCAAGAGACCCAGTACTTC.

This clone has only a few counts. The rearrangement joins TRBV2 to TRBJ2-5; a weak D match, TRBD2 (6 bases). CDR1 is SNHLY, CDR2 FYNNEI, per germline. Trimming stripped 3 bases from V and 3 bases from J, with 14 bases between. CDR3 length equals 15 residues. The chain's CDR3 is CASSERDSQEETQYF. The DNA for the CDR3 is TGTGCCAGCAGTGAGCGGGACTCCCAGGAAGAGACCCAGTACTTC.